This T cell receptor beta chain was sequenced in a study of cytomegalovirus exposure and HLA in healthy donors. Trimming cost V 8 bases and J 9 bases, with 15 bases left between them. This CDR3 comprises 12 residues. The V gene's germline CDR1 is SGDLS and CDR2 YYNGEE. Likely unrecorded immune exposures existed in these nominally healthy donors. General study results and limits: Based on reports, TCR beta sequences accurately predicted HLA-A and HLA-B alleles for most subjects. The study carried out a later analysis of TCR beta sequences. It associated approximately 15,000 of them with specific HLA alleles at a false discovery rate of 0.05.

Vbeta (60) and Jbeta (13) primers were used in the PCR. Libraries were prepared by immunoSEQ multiplex PCR; TCRdb keeps only in-frame clonotypes and omits some of them. In the table there are about 150,000 clones, about four fifths of which are singletons. In regard to this clone: The antigen is unknown.

The TCR comes from a man younger than 30 in good health and CMV-seronegative. Sequencing was performed on PBMCs. The gene calls are TRBV9 and TRBJ2-1, with D tentatively TRBD1 (6 bases). In DNA form, the CDR3 reads TGTGCCAGTACTGGGGGCAAGGGTGAGCAGTTCTTC. This encodes CASTGGKGEQFF.